The T cell receptor beta chain described here comes from a study of vaccination effects on CD4 cells after COVID-19. Pools of viral peptides were used by the ViraFEST assay to expand antigen-specific CD4+ T cells ahead of sequencing. Culturing for 10 days preceded CD4+ T cell isolation. Participants each got two BNT162b2 or mRNA-1273 vaccine doses. People in the vaccine group had not been infected with SARS-CoV-2 before, and their nucleocapsid antibodies were negative. Cultures got half-medium changes with IL-2 on days 3 and 7. The data were produced by immunoSEQ multiplex PCR, yet TCRdb's version contains in-frame clones alone and is incomplete. Seen here are more than 35,000 clones, 70% to 85% observed once, and the top ten hold just under 2%. The germline V and J ends were trimmed by 6 bases and 1 base, with 9 bases remaining between them. Germline V gene data show CDR1 as SGHAT and CDR2 as FQNNGV. CDR3 length: 13 residues.

This clone appeared once. Its matching antigen is unknown. Study results and caveats: Recruitment yielded few convalescent patients, and the study had no early post-infection timepoints. Marked clonal contraction of infection- and vaccine-induced clones was seen late after vaccination.

The sequences come from CD4+ T cells from PBMCs cultured with HCoV-NL63 spike peptides, collected after COVID-19 vaccination. This chain joins TRBV11-2 and TRBJ1-2; D is unclear. The TCR was taken from a human donor who received a COVID-19 vaccine. Some clones in this sample may be carry-over from other donors' samples. CDR3 region: CASSQVYNYGYTF. CDR3 DNA: TGTGCCAGCAGTCAAGTGTATAACTATGGCTACACCTTC.